This T cell receptor (beta chain) was profiled in a study of T cell responses to AZD1222 COVID-19 vaccine. This table comes from immunoSEQ multiplex PCR, and its TCRdb copy is limited to in-frame clones, with some not included. The profile shows roughly 86,000 clones, 85% of them singletons. Study results and caveats: The breadth and depth of Spike-specific TCRs increased once two AZD1222 doses had been given. Clonal diversity was possibly underestimated; the donors were predominantly white British and more often female. Reports say nearly half of spike-specific TCRs go after unmutated variant regions.

Comment on this clone: As yet, its antigen is unknown.

V was shortened by 4 bases and J by 6 bases, with 11 bases between the two germline ends. Germline CDR1 reads GTSNPN; CDR2 reads SVGIG (reference sequence). The CDR3 is made up of 12 amino acids. The chain combines TRBV30 with TRBJ2-3; D is uncertain. The TCR sequence derives from an adult who received the AZD1222 COVID-19 vaccine. The sample here was peripheral blood, taken 28 days after the second AZD1222 dose. The CDR3 loop is CAWTPRSDTQYF. As DNA, the CDR3 is TGTGCCTGGACCCCAAGGTCGGATACGCAGTATTTT.